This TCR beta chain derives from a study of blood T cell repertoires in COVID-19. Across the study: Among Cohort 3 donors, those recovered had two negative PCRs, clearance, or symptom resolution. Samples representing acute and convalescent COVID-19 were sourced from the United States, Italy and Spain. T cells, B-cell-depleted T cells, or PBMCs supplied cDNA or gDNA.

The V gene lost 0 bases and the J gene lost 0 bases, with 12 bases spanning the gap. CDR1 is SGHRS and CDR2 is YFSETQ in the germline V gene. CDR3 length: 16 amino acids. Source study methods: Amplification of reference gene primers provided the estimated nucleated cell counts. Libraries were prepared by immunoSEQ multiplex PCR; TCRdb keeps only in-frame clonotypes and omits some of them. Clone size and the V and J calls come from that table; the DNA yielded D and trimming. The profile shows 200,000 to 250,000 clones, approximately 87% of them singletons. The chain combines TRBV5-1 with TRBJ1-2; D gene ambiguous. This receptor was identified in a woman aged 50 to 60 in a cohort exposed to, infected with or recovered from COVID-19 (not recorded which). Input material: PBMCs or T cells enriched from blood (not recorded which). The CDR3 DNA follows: TGCGCCAGCAGCTTGGGGCGTGGCAGCGCTAACTATGGCTACACCTTC. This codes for CASSLGRGSANYGYTF.